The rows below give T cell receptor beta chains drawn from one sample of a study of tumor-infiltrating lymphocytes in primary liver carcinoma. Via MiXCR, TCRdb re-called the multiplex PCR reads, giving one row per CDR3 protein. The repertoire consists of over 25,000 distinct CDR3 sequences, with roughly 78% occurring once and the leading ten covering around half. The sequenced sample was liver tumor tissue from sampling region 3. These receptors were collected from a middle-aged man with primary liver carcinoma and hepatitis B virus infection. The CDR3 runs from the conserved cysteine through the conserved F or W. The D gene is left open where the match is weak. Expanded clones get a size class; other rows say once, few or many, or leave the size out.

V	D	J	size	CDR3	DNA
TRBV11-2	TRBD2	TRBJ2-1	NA	CASSLYGLVSEQFF	TGTGCCAGCAGCTTATACGGACTAGTTAGTGAGCAATTCTTC
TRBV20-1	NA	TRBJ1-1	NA	CSASRVIVNTEAFF	TGCAGTGCTAGCAGGGTGATCGTGAACACTGAAGCTTTCTTT
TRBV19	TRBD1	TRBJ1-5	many	CASSLWGQDSNQPQHF	TGTGCCAGTAGTCTATGGGGACAGGATAGCAATCAGCCCCAGCATTTT
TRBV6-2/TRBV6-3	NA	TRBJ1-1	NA	CARSYLELNTEAFF	TGTGCCAGAAGTTACCTAGAACTGAACACTGAAGCTTTCTTT
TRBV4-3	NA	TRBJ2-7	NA	CASSQDRETLYEEYF	TGCGCCAGCAGCCAAGATCGGGAGACCCTCTACGAGGAGTACTTC
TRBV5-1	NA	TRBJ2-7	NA	CASGSGGTEVQYEHCF	TGCGCCAGCGGCTCGGGGGGGACAGAGGTTCAGTACGAGCACTGCTTC
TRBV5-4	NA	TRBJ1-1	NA	CAISLGRGGTNTESFF	TGTGCCATCAGCTTGGGTCGAGGGGGGACGAACACTGAATCTTTCTTT
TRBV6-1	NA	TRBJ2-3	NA	CASIYRGGIDMQYF	TGTGCCAGCATTTACAGGGGAGGCATAGATATGCAGTATTTT
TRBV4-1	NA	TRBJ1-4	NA	CTSSHVGLGDEKLFF	TGCACCAGTAGCCACGTGGGACTAGGCGATGAAAAACTGTTTTTT
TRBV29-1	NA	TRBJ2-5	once	CSDDDNQETQYF	TGCAGCGATGACGACAACCAAGAAACCCAGTACTTC
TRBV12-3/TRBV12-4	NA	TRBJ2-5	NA	CASSTYPASEETQYF	TGTGCTAGCAGCACCTACCCCGCGAGCGAAGAGACCCAGTACTTC
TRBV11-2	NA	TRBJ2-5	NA	CASSQIPGGGRETQYF	TGTGCTAGCAGCCAAATTCCTGGTGGGGGGAGAGAGACCCAGTACTTC
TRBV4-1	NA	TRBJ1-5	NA	CASSQEVAYGVLPQHF	TGCGCCAGCAGCCAAGAAGTCGCGTACGGGGTTCTGCCTCAGCATTTT
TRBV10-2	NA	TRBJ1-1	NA	CASGEEHEAFF	TGCGCCAGCGGTGAAGAGCACGAAGCTTTCTTT
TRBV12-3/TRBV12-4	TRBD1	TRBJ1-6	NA	CASSDRGDSLLHF	TGTGCCAGCTCCGACAGGGGCGACTCACTCCTCCACTTT
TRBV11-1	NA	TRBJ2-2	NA	CASSSAVLPLWELFF	TGTGCCAGCAGCTCAGCGGTACTTCCTCTCTGGGAGCTGTTTTTT
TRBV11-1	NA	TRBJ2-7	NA	CASSPSLGSYRRYF	TGTGCCAGCAGCCCCTCCCTGGGTTCCTACAGGCGGTACTTC
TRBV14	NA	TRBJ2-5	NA	CASSLMTDPQVTQYF	TGTGCCAGCAGCCTCATGACAGACCCCCAAGTGACCCAGTACTTC
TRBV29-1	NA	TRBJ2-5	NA	CSVETSQETQYF	TGCAGCGTTGAAACAAGCCAAGAGACCCAGTACTTC
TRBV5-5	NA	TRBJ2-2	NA	CASRQTGGIGELFF	TGTGCCAGCAGACAGACAGGAGGCATCGGGGAGCTGTTTTTT
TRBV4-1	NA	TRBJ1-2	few	CASSQGGRNYGYTF	TGCGCCAGCAGCCAAGGAGGTCGGAACTATGGTTACACCTTC
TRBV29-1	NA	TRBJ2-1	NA	CSVEEGGTEQSF	TGCAGCGTTGAAGAAGGGGGTACTGAGCAGTCCTTC
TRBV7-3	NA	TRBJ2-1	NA	CASILRTGSNYNEQFF	TGTGCCAGCATCCTCCGTACAGGGTCGAATTACAATGAGCAGTTCTTC
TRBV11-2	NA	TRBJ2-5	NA	CASIIARLALGKKETQYF	TGTGCCAGCATCATAGCGAGGCTAGCCCTGGGAAAAAAAGAGACCCAGTATTTC
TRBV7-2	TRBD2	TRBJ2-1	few	CASSLAVLAGAGEQFF	TGTGCCAGCAGCTTAGCGGTCCTAGCGGGAGCGGGTGAGCAGTTCTTC
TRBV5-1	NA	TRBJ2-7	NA	CASSFDMDPEGGYEQYF	TGCGCCAGTAGCTTTGACATGGACCCGGAGGGAGGCTACGAGCAGTACTTC
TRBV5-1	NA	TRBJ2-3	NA	CVSSPTWGGSTDTQYF	TGCGTCAGCAGCCCGACTTGGGGCGGGAGCACAGATACGCAGTATTTT
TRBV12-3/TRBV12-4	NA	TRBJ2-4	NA	CTSSLWGGADIDNNIQYF	TGTACCAGCAGTTTATGGGGTGGGGCGGACATAGACAACAACATTCAGTACTTC
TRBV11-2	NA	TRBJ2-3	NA	CASSLDLYTDTQYF	TGTGCCAGCAGTTTAGATCTTTACACTGATACGCAGTATTTT
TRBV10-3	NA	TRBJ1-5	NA	CATSQYEGDKPQHF	TGTGCCACCAGTCAGTATGAGGGCGATAAGCCCCAACATTTT
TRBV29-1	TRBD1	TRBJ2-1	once	CRARPGGNELFF	TGCCGCGCCCGCCCAGGGGGTAATGAGCTGTTCTTC
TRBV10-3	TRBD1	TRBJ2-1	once	CANRDSNSEQFF	TGTGCCAACCGGGACAGCAACAGTGAACAGTTCTTC
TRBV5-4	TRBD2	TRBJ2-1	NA	CACSQGGAGVYSEQFF	TGTGCCTGCAGCCAGGGAGGGGCGGGAGTTTACAGTGAGCAGTTCTTC
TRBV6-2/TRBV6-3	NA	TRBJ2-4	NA	CASSSELVKNIRYF	TGTGCCAGCAGTTCGGAACTAGTCAAAAACATTCGGTACTTC
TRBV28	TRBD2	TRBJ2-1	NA	CDSSRAGGNNEQFF	TGTGACAGCTCTAGAGCGGGAGGGAACAATGAGCAGTTCTTC
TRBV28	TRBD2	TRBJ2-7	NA	CVSSFFRLAGGRISYEQYF	TGTGTCAGCAGTTTTTTCAGACTAGCGGGAGGACGAATCTCCTACGAGCAGTACTTC
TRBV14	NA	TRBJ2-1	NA	CASSFRTGWGQCF	TGTGCTAGCAGCTTCCGTACAGGGTGGGGGCAGTGCTTC
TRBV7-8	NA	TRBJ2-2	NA	CASSRVRAENTGELFF	TGCGCCAGCAGCAGAGTCAGAGCGGAGAACACCGGGGAGCTGTTTTTT
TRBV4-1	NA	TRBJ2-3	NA	CDSSQVTGVTDTKYF	TGCGACAGCAGCCAAGTCACGGGCGTCACAGATACGAAGTATTTT
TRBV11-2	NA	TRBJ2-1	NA	CPSSSRPRNNEQFF	TGTCCCAGCAGCTCCCGCCCCCGTAACAATGAACAGTTCTTC
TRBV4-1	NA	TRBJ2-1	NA	CANSLGRGAVGEQFF	TGCGCCAACAGCCTAGGACGAGGGGCGGTCGGTGAGCAGTTCTTC
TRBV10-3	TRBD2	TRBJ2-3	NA	CAISESLRLAGTTDTQYF	TGTGCTATCAGTGAATCCCTCCGACTAGCGGGAACCACAGATACGCAGTATTTT
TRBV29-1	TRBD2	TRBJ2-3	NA	CSAWTSGSVTDMQYF	TGCAGCGCCTGGACTAGCGGGAGTGTAACAGATATGCAATATTTT
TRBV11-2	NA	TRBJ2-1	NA	CASTLYRLASEQFF	TGTGCCAGCACCTTATACAGGCTAGCTAGTGAGCAGTTCTTC
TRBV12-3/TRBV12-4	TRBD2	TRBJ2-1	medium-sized	CASSLAGGPRGYEQFF	TGTGCCAGCAGTTTAGCGGGAGGGCCTAGAGGGTATGAGCAGTTCTTC
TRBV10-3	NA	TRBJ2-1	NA	CVICSPWNEQFF	TGTGTCATCTGCTCCCCTTGGAATGAGCAGTTCTTC
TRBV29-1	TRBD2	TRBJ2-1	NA	CSFEGLGNEQFF	TGCAGCTTTGAGGGACTAGGGAATGAGCAGTTCTTC
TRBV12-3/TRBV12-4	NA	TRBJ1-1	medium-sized	CASSPRPGTGTEAFF	TGTGCCAGCAGTCCTCGTCCGGGGACGGGCACTGAAGCTTTCTTT
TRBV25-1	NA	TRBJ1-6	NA	CANSESRRSPLHF	TGTGCCAACAGTGAATCTAGGCGTTCACCCCTCCACTTT
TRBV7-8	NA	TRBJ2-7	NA	CASRSSSHEQYF	TGTGCCAGCCGCTCCTCCTCCCACGAGCAGTACTTC
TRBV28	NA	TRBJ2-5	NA	CASSWGEVQETQYF	TGTGCCAGCAGCTGGGGGGAGGTACAAGAGACCCAGTACTTC